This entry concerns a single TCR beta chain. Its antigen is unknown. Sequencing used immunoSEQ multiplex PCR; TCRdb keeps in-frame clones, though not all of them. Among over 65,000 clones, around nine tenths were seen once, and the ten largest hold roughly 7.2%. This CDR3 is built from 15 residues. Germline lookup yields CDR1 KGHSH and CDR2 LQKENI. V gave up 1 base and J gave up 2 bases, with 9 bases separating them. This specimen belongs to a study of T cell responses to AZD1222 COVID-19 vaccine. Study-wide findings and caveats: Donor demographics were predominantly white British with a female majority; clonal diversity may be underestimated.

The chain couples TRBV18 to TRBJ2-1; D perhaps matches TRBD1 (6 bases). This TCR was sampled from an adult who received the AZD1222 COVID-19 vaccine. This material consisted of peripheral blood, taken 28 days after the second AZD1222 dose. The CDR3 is CASSPLQGTYNEQFF. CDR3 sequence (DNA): TGTGCCAGCTCACCACTACAGGGTACCTACAATGAGCAGTTCTTC.